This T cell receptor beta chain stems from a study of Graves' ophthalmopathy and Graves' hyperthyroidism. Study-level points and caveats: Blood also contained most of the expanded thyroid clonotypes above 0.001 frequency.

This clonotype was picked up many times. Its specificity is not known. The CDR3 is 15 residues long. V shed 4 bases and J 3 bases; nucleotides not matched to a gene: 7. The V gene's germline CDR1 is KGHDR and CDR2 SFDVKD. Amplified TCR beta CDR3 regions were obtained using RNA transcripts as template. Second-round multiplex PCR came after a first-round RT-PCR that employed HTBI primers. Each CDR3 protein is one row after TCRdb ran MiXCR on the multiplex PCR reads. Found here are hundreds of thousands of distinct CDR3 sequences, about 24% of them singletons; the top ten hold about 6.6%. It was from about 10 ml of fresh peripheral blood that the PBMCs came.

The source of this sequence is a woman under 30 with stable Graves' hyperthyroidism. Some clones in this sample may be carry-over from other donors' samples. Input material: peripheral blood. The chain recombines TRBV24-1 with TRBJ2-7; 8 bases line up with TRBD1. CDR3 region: CATSDPRTGNYEQYF. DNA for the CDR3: TGTGCCACCAGTGACCCACGGACAGGGAACTACGAGCAGTACTTC.